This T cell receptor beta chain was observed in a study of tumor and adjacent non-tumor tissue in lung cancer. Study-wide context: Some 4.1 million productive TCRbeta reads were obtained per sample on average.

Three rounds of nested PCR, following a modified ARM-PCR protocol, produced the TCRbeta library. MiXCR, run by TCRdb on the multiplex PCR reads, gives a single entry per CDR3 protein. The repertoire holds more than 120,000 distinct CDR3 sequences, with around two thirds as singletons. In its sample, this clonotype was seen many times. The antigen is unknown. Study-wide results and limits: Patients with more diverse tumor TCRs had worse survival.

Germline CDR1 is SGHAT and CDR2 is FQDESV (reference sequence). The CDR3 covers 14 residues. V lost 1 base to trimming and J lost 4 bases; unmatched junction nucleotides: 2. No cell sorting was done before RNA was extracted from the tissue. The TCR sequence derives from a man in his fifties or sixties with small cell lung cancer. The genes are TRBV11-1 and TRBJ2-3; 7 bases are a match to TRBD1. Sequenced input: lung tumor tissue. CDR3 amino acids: CASSLGQGADTQYF. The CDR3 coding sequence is TGTGCCAGCAGCTTAGGGCAGGGGGCAGATACGCAGTATTTT.